Detailed here is one T cell receptor beta chain. The sample is drawn from a study of blood T cell repertoires in COVID-19. Study summary: The United States, Italy and Spain provided the acute and convalescent COVID-19 samples. PBMCs, B-cell-depleted T cells, or T cells were the source of the cDNA or gDNA that made up the material.

Study processing details: Researchers report that nucleated cell counts were estimated from reference gene primer amplification. Generated by immunoSEQ multiplex PCR, the TCRdb table keeps only in-frame clones and is missing some. V and J calls and clone size come straight from that table; D and trimming were deduced from the DNA. The sample includes a few hundred thousand clones, 75% to 90% of them seen just once. Material: peripheral blood. The clonotype was recovered from a man in his sixties who had recovered from COVID-19.

The CDR3 DNA sequence: TGCAGCGTACGACTAGCGGAGGGCAATGAGCAGTTCTTC. Protein sequence: CSVRLAEGNEQFF. The chain combines TRBV29-1 with TRBJ2-1; 9 nucleotides agree with TRBD2. J lost 6 bases, V lost 6 bases, and 6 bases had no gene match. Germline CDR1 and CDR2: SQVTM and ANQGSEA. The CDR3 covers 13 residues.